The 2 T cell receptor beta chains reported below all come from one sample, sequenced in a study of identical twins. MiXCR, run by TCRdb on the 5' RACE reads, gives a single entry per CDR3 protein. The sample records hundreds of thousands of distinct CDR3 sequences, under 9% being singletons. The same data also went into a second study, on yellow fever vaccine responses in identical twins.

The sequenced sample was PBMCs. The receptors shown here come from a woman aged 18-29 years in good health.

This clonotype came up many times. This chain connects TRBV9 to TRBJ2-1; D uncertain. The CDR3 loop spans 15 amino acids. Germline V lookup: CDR1 SGDLS, CDR2 YYNGEE. Trimming shortened V by 4 bases and J by 0 bases, and 11 bases separated the two germline ends. CDR3 sequence (DNA): TGTGCCAGCAGCCCCGATTGGAGCTCCTACAATGAGCAGTTCTTC. Encoded protein: CASSPDWSSYNEQFF.

V and J are TRBV30 and TRBJ2-5; 8 nucleotides line up with TRBD1. The germline V gene has CDR1 GTSNPN and CDR2 SVGIG (reference sequence). The CDR3 has 14 residues. V shed 1 base and J 4 bases; nucleotides not matched to a gene: 5. CDR3 loop: CAWSDQTGVETQYF. The DNA for the CDR3 is TGTGCCTGGAGTGACCAGACAGGGGTAGAGACCCAGTACTTC. Filled out from reference TRBV30 and TRBJ2-5, the complete variable domain reads SQTIHQWPATLVQPVGSPLSLECTVEGTSNPNLYWYRQAAGRGLQLLFYSVGIGQISSEVPQNLSASRPQDRQFILSSKKLLLSDSGFYLCAWSDQTGVETQYFGPGTRLLVL.